Below are 26 T cell receptor beta chains sequenced from a single sample in a study of a mutant IDH1 vaccine in newly diagnosed glioma. Sample time point: week 47, end of study. In every dose of vaccine, 300 ug of mutant IDH1 20-mer peptide was given alongside topical imiquimod. These receptors have no identified antigens. Method: immunoSEQ multiplex PCR; TCRdb's copy keeps in-frame clones and lacks some. The data show about 62,000 clones, roughly four fifths seen once. The specimen comprised PBMCs, sampled from a glioma patient whose treatment included an IDH1 peptide vaccine. These receptors all come from a man aged 30 to 45 with glioma.

On this clone itself: An end of the junction does not agree with germline; a read error may underlie this. The V and J genes are TRBV14 and TRBJ1-1; possibly TRBD1 for D (5 bases). The V gene's germline CDR1 is SGHDN and CDR2 FVKESK. CDR3 length: 16 amino acids. Here the CDR3 reads CASSQGDGRVNTGAFF. CDR3 nucleotides: TGTGCCAGCAGCCAAGGGGACGGGAGGGTGAACACTGGAGCTTTCTTT. Full variable domain (missing parts from reference TRBV14 and TRBJ1-1): EAGVTQFPSHSVIEKGQTVTLRCDPISGHDNLYWYRRVMGKEIKFLLHFVKESKQDESGMPNNRFLAERTGGTYSTLKVQPAELEDSGVYFCASSQGDGRVNTGAFFGQGTRLTVV.

The CDR3 DNA reads as TGTGCCACCAGCAGAGTAGCAGGGGCAGCTTTCTTT. It translates to CATSRVAGAAFF. The gene calls are TRBV15 and TRBJ1-1; maybe TRBD1 (6 bases). This CDR3 has 12 amino acids. Trimming took 1 base from V and 10 from J, leaving 10 bases between them. CDR1 is LNHNV and CDR2 is YYDKDF in the germline V gene (reference sequence).

A few counts support this clone. A read error may produce the germline difference seen at one junction end. The gene calls are TRBV19 and TRBJ1-1, with D perhaps matching TRBD1 (5 bases). CDR1 and CDR2 (germline): LNHDA, SQIVND (reference sequence). The CDR3 consists of 15 residues. DNA of the CDR3: TGTGCCAGTACCCCCGGGGGAGGGAGGAACGCTGAAGCTTTCTTT. It specifies CASTPGGGRNAEAFF.

The chain joins TRBV6-1 to TRBJ2-5; 9 bases align to TRBD1. The CDR3 is 13 amino acids. Trimming took 10 bases from V and 4 from J; bases not matched to a gene: 7. Per the germline V gene, CDR1 is MNHNS and CDR2 is SASEGT. The CDR3 coding sequence is TGTGCCACCTGGGACAGGGTCCGAGAGACCCAGTACTTC. It specifies CATWDRVRETQYF.

This rearrangement joins TRBV9 to TRBJ1-1; D ambiguous. The CDR3 covers 14 residues. The germline V and J ends were trimmed by 0 bases and 1 base, with 7 bases remaining between them. Germline lookup yields CDR1 SGDLS and CDR2 YYNGEE. In DNA form, the CDR3 reads TGTGCCAGCAGCGTAGGGGTTCGGAACACTGAAGCTTTCTTT. Translating it yields CASSVGVRNTEAFF.

This rearrangement joins TRBV15 to TRBJ2-1, with 12 bases aligning to TRBD1. Germline CDR1 is LNHNV and CDR2 is YYDKDF (reference sequence). V gave up 3 bases and J gave up 5 bases; unmatched junction bases: 5. The CDR3 is made up of 16 amino acids. The CDR3 reads CATSRGTGGRNNEQFF. CDR3 sequence (DNA): TGTGCCACCAGCAGGGGGACAGGGGGCAGGAACAATGAGCAGTTCTTC.

The V call is TRBV19, the J call TRBJ2-1; D unclear. The CDR3 contains 14 residues. With 3 bases removed from V and 8 bases from J, the gap between germline ends came to 14 bases. Germline V lookup: CDR1 LNHDA, CDR2 SQIVND (reference sequence). Written as DNA, the CDR3 is TGTGCCAGTAGTATTCCTGGCGGTACGGATGAGCAGTTCTTC. Translation gives CASSIPGGTDEQFF.

The chain joins TRBV5-1 to TRBJ2-5; TRBD1 matches 9 bases. The V segment lost 0 bases and the J segment 4 bases; nucleotides outside the gene matches: 1. Per the germline V gene, CDR1 is SGHRS and CDR2 is YFSETQ. The CDR3 consists of 14 residues. CDR3 protein: CASSLGGQGETQYF. CDR3 nucleotides: TGCGCCAGCAGCTTGGGGGGACAGGGAGAGACCCAGTACTTC.

The chain is built from TRBV5-1 and TRBJ1-2; possible D gene TRBD1, 6 bases. Germline V gene sequence: CDR1 SGHRS, CDR2 YFSETQ. The CDR3 runs to 14 residues. Trimming took off 0 bases at V and 4 bases at J, with 10 bases between the two ends. CDR3: CASSLAQGSYGYTF. The CDR3 DNA is TGCGCCAGCAGCTTGGCTCAGGGGTCCTATGGCTACACCTTC.

This chain connects TRBV11-2 to TRBJ2-2; possibly TRBD1 for D (6 bases). There are 15 residues in the CDR3. V was shortened by 8 bases and J by 5 bases, with 18 bases between the two germline ends. CDR1 is SGHAT, CDR2 FQNNGV, per germline. The CDR3 nucleotides are TGTGCCAGCCTAATCACAGGGTCCATTACCGGGGAGCTGTTTTTT. Its protein is CASLITGSITGELFF.

The V gene is TRBV2, the J gene TRBJ2-1, with a weak D call TRBD2 (5 bases). Germline CDR1 reads SNHLY; CDR2 reads FYNNEI. V lost 7 bases and J lost 5, with 12 bases in between. This CDR3 is built from 13 residues. In DNA, the CDR3 is TGTGCCAGCACCGTACTAGATAACAATGAGCAGTTCTTC. Amino acid sequence: CASTVLDNNEQFF.

This chain connects TRBV7-9 to TRBJ1-1, with a possible D match to TRBD1 (5 bases). Germline CDR1 and CDR2: SEHNR and FQNEAQ (reference sequence). CDR3 length: 15 residues. The V gene lost 1 base and the J gene lost 5 bases, with 14 bases spanning the gap. The CDR3 loop reads CASSLVYPEGTEAFF. DNA of the CDR3: TGTGCCAGCAGCTTAGTTTACCCTGAGGGGACTGAAGCTTTCTTT.

This clone was picked up a small number of times. The gene calls are TRBV4-1 and TRBJ1-5, with 7 bases identical to TRBD1. The CDR3 is made up of 13 amino acids. The junction had 4 bases not matched to a gene; V was cut back by 8 bases and J by 3 bases. Germline V gene lookup returns CDR1 MGHRA and CDR2 YSYEKL. CDR3 sequence (DNA): TGCGCCAGCTCCGGGACAGTCAATCAGCCCCAGCATTTT. Its translation: CASSGTVNQPQHF.

This chain joins TRBV5-1 and TRBJ2-3; D is undetermined. V lost 1 base and J lost 0, with 6 bases in between. The germline V gene has CDR1 SGHRS and CDR2 YFSETQ. CDR3 length: 14 amino acids. In nucleotides, the CDR3 is TGCGCCAGCAGCTTGATGATTAGCACAGATACGCAGTATTTT. Protein product: CASSLMISTDTQYF.

The chain carries TRBV7-9 and TRBJ1-5; no firm D call. Germline CDR1 and CDR2: SEHNR and FQNEAQ (reference sequence). The CDR3 spans 15 residues. V was pared by 1 base and J by 1 base, with 8 bases between. The CDR3, as DNA: TGTGCCAGCAGCTTAGGAGGGTTGAGCAATCAGCCCCAGCATTTT. Amino acid sequence: CASSLGGLSNQPQHF.

V and J are TRBV7-6 and TRBJ1-2, with D tentatively TRBD1 (5 bases). Germline V gene sequence: CDR1 SGHVS, CDR2 FNYEAQ. Trimming shortened V by 1 base and J by 7 bases, and 13 bases separated the two germline ends. This CDR3 spans 14 amino acids. CDR3 coding DNA: TGTGCCAGCAGCTTAGTAGAGGGGAGTTCTGGCTACACCTTC. This sequence encodes CASSLVEGSSGYTF.

The chain is built from TRBV7-2 and TRBJ1-5; D call uncertain. CDR3 length: 14 residues. Per germline, CDR1 SGHTA and CDR2 FQGNSA. Deletions cut 5 bases from V and 3 bases from J, with 11 bases between. The CDR3 here is CASSGQVHNQPQHF. For the CDR3, the DNA is TGTGCCAGCAGCGGTCAGGTACACAATCAGCCCCAGCATTTT.

V and J are TRBV25-1 and TRBJ1-2, with 7 positions matching TRBD1. Germline assignment: CDR1 MGHDK and CDR2 SYGVNS. The CDR3 is 15 amino acids. V lost 2 bases, J lost 5 bases, and 8 bases stayed unmatched. The DNA for the CDR3 is TGTGCCAGCAGTGAAGGGGCACAGGGGTGGTATGGCTACACCTTC. It encodes CASSEGAQGWYGYTF.

The chain is built from TRBV7-7 and TRBJ2-1; perhaps D is TRBD1 or TRBD2 (5 bases each). CDR3 length: 13 amino acids. V was shortened by 5 bases and J by 9 bases, with 14 bases between the two germline ends. Germline assignment: CDR1 SSHAT and CDR2 FNYEAQ (reference sequence). CDR3 bases: TGTGCCAGCAGCCGGGGACCTCGGTTTGAGCAGTTCTTC. Amino acids: CASSRGPRFEQFF.

The gene calls are TRBV27 and TRBJ2-7; 10 positions agree with TRBD2. V was clipped by 4 bases and J by 4 bases; unmatched bases: 4. The CDR3 spans 14 residues. Germline CDR1 reads MNHEY; CDR2 reads SMNVEV (reference sequence). Written as DNA, the CDR3 is TGTGCCAGCAGTTCTAGCGGGGGACGGTACGAGCAGTACTTC. Its protein is CASSSSGGRYEQYF.

The chain uses TRBV18 and TRBJ2-6; a possible D gene is TRBD1 (6 bases). V lost 4 bases and J 2 bases, leaving 9 bases between the germline ends. Per the germline V gene, CDR1 is KGHSH and CDR2 is LQKENI. The CDR3 runs to 15 residues. CDR3: CASSQGVAGANVLTF. The CDR3 bases are TGTGCCAGCTCACAGGGGGTGGCTGGGGCCAACGTCCTGACTTTC.

In its sample, this clone was seen once. The chain uses TRBV6-7 and TRBJ2-1, with D hard to call. TRBV6-7 is an open reading frame whose function is uncertain. This CDR3 is 15 amino acids long. The ends were cut back, 5 bases at V and 4 bases at J, with 15 bases in the middle. CDR3 DNA: TGTGCCAGCAGTCGAATCCACCTAGAGTACAATGAGCAGTTCTTC. Translating it yields CASSRIHLEYNEQFF.

The gene calls are TRBV6-5 and TRBJ2-3; 9 positions agree with TRBD2. Germline assignment: CDR1 MNHEY and CDR2 SVGAGI. V lost 2 bases and J lost 4; bases outside the gene matches: 1. The CDR3 is 14 amino acids. The CDR3 bases are TGTGCCAGCAGTTACCAGCGGGGGGCAGATACGCAGTATTTT. It yields the protein CASSYQRGADTQYF.

The chain employs TRBV5-4 and TRBJ2-5; D unclear. In germline, CDR1 is SGHNT, CDR2 YYREEE (reference sequence). V was cut by 0 bases and J by 2 bases, with 14 bases left in between. The CDR3 totals 16 residues. The CDR3 reads CASSLGVLSPQETQYF. In DNA, the CDR3 is TGTGCCAGCAGCTTGGGGGTCCTATCACCTCAAGAGACCCAGTACTTC.

This chain joins TRBV28 and TRBJ1-3; TRBD1 aligns across 7 bases. Trimming took 5 bases from V and 2 from J; bases not matched to a gene: 3. The CDR3 runs 14 residues. CDR1 and CDR2 (germline): MDHEN, SYDVKM. The DNA of the CDR3 is TGTGCCAGCAGTGCCGGGACAGCTGGAAACACCATATATTTT. Protein sequence: CASSAGTAGNTIYF.

V is TRBV27 and J is TRBJ1-1, with 8 bases aligning to TRBD1. The CDR3 consists of 14 residues. The J segment lost 8 bases and the V segment lost 6 bases, leaving 11 bases of the junction unmatched. Germline loops: CDR1 MNHEY, CDR2 SMNVEV (reference sequence). As DNA, the CDR3 is TGTGCCAGCAGCCGCCACCACGGACAGGGAGAAGCTTTCTTT. It yields the protein CASSRHHGQGEAFF.